This entry is about one T cell receptor beta chain. This clone was seen once. Its binding antigen is unknown. No base quality information exists; no much larger clone differs at one position. Using the deep immunoSEQ assay, TCR CDR3 regions were amplified from genomic DNA by multiplex PCR. For each cell subset, the extracted genomic DNA was distributed evenly across all wells of several immunoSEQ 96-well plates, and each plate served as one replicate. For sorted subsets, roughly 190 ng of genomic DNA, equivalent to some 30,000 T cell genomes, went into each replicate PCR. The purified libraries were quantified using a Qubit 3.0 fluorometer, sized with a Bioanalyzer 2100, and then quantified again using the KAPA Library Quantification kit. Every immunoSEQ 96-well plate was sequenced on a separate single-read 150-cycle Illumina NextSeq 550 flow cell. Turning to the authors' computational methods: The immunoSEQ output contained only junctional sequences without quality scores, so filtering could not match that applied to full-length reads. Sequences were annotated with PyIR, a Python wrapper for IgBLAST v1.9, and V/J genes and CDR3 were assigned using IMGT germline references. Reads with weak V/J assignments (E-value above 1e-6), missing CDR3, stop codons, out-of-frame junctions, or ambiguous translated residues were removed. V3J clonotypes were defined as sequences sharing an identical inferred V gene, J gene, and CDR3 amino acid sequence. The percentage overlap between two repertoires was calculated by dividing the number of shared unique clonotypes by the size of the smaller repertoire. RTK rarefaction, the Chao1 estimator, and Recon v2.1 estimates of unobserved clonotypes were used to assess repertoire richness. OLGA was used to compute generation probabilities for all TCRbeta clonotypes that the gDNA method yielded from a few donors. In TCRdb, the immuneACCESS table is reduced to in-frame sequences with V and J assigned. These tables do not hold every clone; where another copy was compared, an unresolved V gene accounts for under half, and the others remain unexplained. V, J and clone size reflect that table, while D and trimming were determined from the DNA. The sample table shows some 1.5 million clones, and approximately 98% are seen once. The top ten constitute approximately 0.44% of the sample.

This record comes from a study of shared clonotypes between healthy human individuals (dated by TCRdb to about 2020). General notes on the study: The cohort included three men and a couple of women between 18 and 49 years of age. Between about 0.85 and 8.9 billion PBMCs per donor were obtained by leukapheresis. Different laboratories and diverse techniques were used to prepare libraries and sequence TCR repertoires, to increase sequencing depth and limit assay-specific biases. Blood TCR repertoires of five healthy adults were deeply sequenced to estimate repertoire size and the extent of clonotype sharing between individuals. Per donor, three plates each were used for CD4 naive and CD4 memory, two for CD8 naive, and one for CD8 memory. General conclusions and limits of the study: Clonotypes shared by all four sorted-subset donors showed higher generation probabilities than non-shared clonotypes. Because the study included a small number of donors, the genetic and exposure-history diversity represented was limited. When several donors were compared, the shared fraction of clonotypes was about 5.5% for naive CD4, 3.5% for naive CD8, 2% to 2.5% for memory CD4, and around 0.37% for memory CD8. Rarefaction of sorted-subset datasets indicated incomplete sequencing despite the large sequencing depth. Estimated clonotype richness was generally larger for naive than for memory subsets. Sampling was restricted to blood, and TCR repertoires in tissue are likely to differ from TCR repertoires in blood. Based on pairwise subsampling, the degree of clonotype sharing among donors was expected to be affected by sequencing depth.

The donors were healthy, HIV-negative adults with no recently reported acute infections or vaccinations. All donors were Caucasian adults living in Nashville, Tennessee, USA. Magnetic negative selection was used to enrich CD4+ T cells, after which naive cells were positively selected on CD45RA and the negative fraction became the memory subset. Blood was obtained by leukapheresis, after which PBMCs were separated by Ficoll-Histopaque density gradient centrifugation and cryopreserved in liquid nitrogen vapor phase. Analytical flow cytometry was used to check the purity and quantity of every magnetically sorted T cell population. Genomic DNA was isolated from each sorted fraction and quantified by UV absorbance on a Nanodrop 2000c. Input material: naive CD4+ T cells sorted from blood. The label giving this sample's cell subset or site can be read as: CD45RA+ positively selected. The origin of this receptor is a man between 25 and 39 years old in good health.

The CDR3 in this case is CASSDPSGQGRRTDTQYF. The DNA sequence follows: TGCGCCAGCAGTGACCCCTCCGGACAGGGACGGCGCACAGATACGCAGTATTTT. The chain links TRBV10-2 with TRBJ2-3; 8 bases in the middle match TRBD1. The germline V gene gives CDR1 as WSHSY and CDR2 as SAAADI. The CDR3 runs 18 amino acids, cysteine and phenylalanine included. The retained sequence is limited to the CDR3, 54 bases, with the frame set at the first base. From V the trimming removes 3 bases and from J it removes 1 base, while the gene matches leave 12 bases of the junction unaccounted for.